Below are 18 T cell receptor beta chains sequenced from a single sample in a study. TCRdb reprocessed the RT-PCR reads via MiXCR and lists one record per CDR3 protein. The sample shows hundreds of thousands of distinct CDR3 sequences, 14% of them seen only once. Sequenced material: memory CD4+ T cells from blood. Receptor source: a female donor in good health, serving as a healthy control.

This clonotype was recorded many times. The chain links TRBV12-3 or TRBV12-4 to TRBJ2-7; 9 nucleotides agree with TRBD2. This CDR3 has 14 residues. V shed 4 bases, J shed 1 base, and the junction held 2 bases outside the gene matches. As DNA, the CDR3 is TGTGCCAGCAGTTCTAGCGGGACGTCCTACGAGCAGTACTTC. The encoded protein is CASSSSGTSYEQYF.

The chain uses TRBV12-3 or TRBV12-4 and TRBJ1-1; D is ambiguous. Trimming removed 5 bases at V and 8 bases at J, with 12 bases between. The CDR3 has 12 amino acids. The DNA of the CDR3 is TGTGCCAGCAGTAAAATTGGGGTAGAAGCTTTCTTT. It yields the protein CASSKIGVEAFF.

The chain links TRBV9 to TRBJ1-1, with D unresolved. Trimming stripped 2 bases from V and 4 bases from J, with 12 bases between. CDR3 length: 14 amino acids. Germline CDR1 is SGDLS and CDR2 is YYNGEE. CDR3 sequence (DNA): TGTGCCAGCAGCGTCGGGAGGGTGGCCACTGAAGCTTTCTTT. Translated: CASSVGRVATEAFF.

The chain joins TRBV6-1 to TRBJ1-2; 9 positions match TRBD1. Germline assignment: CDR1 MNHNS and CDR2 SASEGT. This CDR3 has 15 amino acids. V shed 6 bases, J shed 6 bases, and the junction held 11 bases outside the gene matches. CDR3 nucleotide sequence: TGTGCCAGCAGACTATCCACAGGGGGCGACCATGGCTACACCTTC. It specifies CASRLSTGGDHGYTF.

As for this clonotype: An end of the junction does not agree with germline; a read error may underlie this. The CDR3 bases are TGTGCTAGCAGCTCCGCCTACCAAGAGACCCAGTACTTC. As protein: CASSSAYQETQYF. The V call is TRBV7-7, the J call TRBJ2-5; D gene unclear. The CDR3 consists of 13 residues. CDR1 is SSHAT and CDR2 is FNYEAQ in the germline V gene (reference sequence). The whole variable domain, remainder taken from reference TRBV7-7 and TRBJ2-5, is GAGVSQSPRYKVTKRGQDVTLRCDPISSHATLYWYQQALGQGPEFLTYFNYEAQPDKSGLPSDRFSAERPEGSISTLTIQRTEQRDSAMYRCASSSAYQETQYFGPGTRLLVL.

The genes are TRBV28 and TRBJ2-1; TRBD2 agrees at 9 bases. There are 15 residues in the CDR3. The ends lost 4 bases at V and 8 bases at J; junction bases unmatched: 9. Germline CDR1 and CDR2: MDHEN and SYDVKM. The CDR3 region is CASSSPREGRHEQFF. The CDR3 coding sequence is TGTGCCAGCAGTTCCCCGCGGGAGGGCCGACATGAGCAGTTCTTC.

The rearrangement links TRBV6-1 to TRBJ2-4; D call uncertain. CDR1 MNHNS and CDR2 SASEGT come from the germline V gene. The germline V and J ends were trimmed by 7 bases and 0 bases, with 22 bases remaining between them. The CDR3 is 18 residues long. The CDR3 reads CASTRLPDRTLAKNIQYF. In DNA, the CDR3 is TGTGCCAGCACTCGCCTCCCCGACCGAACGCTAGCCAAAAACATTCAGTACTTC.

The chain employs TRBV2 and TRBJ2-5; D tentatively fits TRBD1 or TRBD2 (5 bases each). The CDR3 has 15 residues. Trimming removed 6 bases from V and 0 bases from J, with 14 bases in between. CDR1 and CDR2 (germline): SNHLY, FYNNEI. The CDR3 loop reads CASSLRGLYQETQYF. CDR3 coding DNA: TGTGCCAGCAGCCTGAGGGGTCTCTACCAAGAGACCCAGTACTTC.

This clonotype was counted at least ten times. This chain connects TRBV20-1 to TRBJ2-7; 11 bases fit TRBD1. The CDR3 is 14 residues long. With V trimmed by 3 bases and J by 4 bases, 5 bases remained unmatched. Germline loops: CDR1 DFQATT, CDR2 SNEGSKA (reference sequence). The CDR3 DNA reads as TGCAGTGCTAGCCGGGGACAGGGGGGATACGAGCAGTACTTC. Amino acids: CSASRGQGGYEQYF.

This clonotype was recorded many times. This sequence joins TRBV29-1 and TRBJ1-2; D gene uncertain. The V and J ends lost 3 bases and 2 bases respectively, with 7 bases between them. The CDR3 length is 12 residues. Germline V CDR1 and CDR2: SQVTM, ANQGSEA. The CDR3 loop is CSVDSRNYGYTF. DNA for the CDR3: TGCAGCGTTGATTCCAGGAACTATGGCTACACCTTC.

This clonotype occurred a few times. This sequence joins TRBV19 and TRBJ1-5, with a possible D match to TRBD1 (5 bases). V shed 4 bases and J shed 3 bases, with 13 bases lying between them. The CDR3 consists of 15 residues. Looked up from germline, CDR1 is LNHDA and CDR2 is SQIVND (reference sequence). This CDR3 reads CASSTGTGANQPQHF. The CDR3, as DNA: TGTGCCAGTAGTACAGGCACAGGTGCCAATCAGCCCCAGCATTTT.

The genes are TRBV15 and TRBJ1-1; maybe TRBD1 (5 bases). V shed 5 bases and J shed 9 bases, with 28 bases lying between them. This CDR3 spans 17 amino acids. Looked up from germline, CDR1 is LNHNV and CDR2 is YYDKDF (reference sequence). The DNA of the CDR3 is TGTGCCACCAGCGCGGACCAGCCAGGGCTAGGCGGGGGGAAAGCTTTCTTT. It codes for CATSADQPGLGGGKAFF.

This clonotype was found a few times. The chain uses TRBV7-2 and TRBJ2-5; tentative D call: TRBD2 (6 bases). The V end lost 9 bases, the J end lost 4 bases, and 18 bases lay between the germline ends. The CDR3 extends over 14 amino acids. CDR1 is SGHTA and CDR2 is FQGNSA in the germline V gene. CDR3 coding DNA: TGTGCCAGTTCCCGCGGGGTAGGAGGAGAGACCCAGTACTTC. This sequence encodes CASSRGVGGETQYF.

This clonotype showed up just a few times. The V gene is TRBV30, the J gene TRBJ2-7; perhaps TRBD1 as D (9 bases). Looked up from germline, CDR1 is GTSNPN and CDR2 is SVGIG (reference sequence). This CDR3 spans 13 amino acids. V was shortened by 8 bases and J by 6 bases, with 20 bases between the two germline ends. The CDR3 sequence: CAREGTGKGEQYF. DNA for the CDR3: TGTGCCCGGGAGGGGACAGGGAAGGGCGAGCAGTACTTC. Supplemented by reference TRBV30 and TRBJ2-7, the full variable domain reads SQTIHQWPATLVQPVGSPLSLECTVEGTSNPNLYWYRQAAGRGLQLLFYSVGIGQISSEVPQNLSASRPQDRQFILSSKKLLLSDSGFYLCAREGTGKGEQYFGPGTRLTVT.

This clonotype was seen ten or more times. The chain employs TRBV7-3 and TRBJ2-1; D is undetermined. Germline CDR1 is SGHTA and CDR2 is FQGTGA. The V gene lost 0 bases and the J gene lost 8 bases, with 8 bases spanning the gap. The CDR3 is 13 amino acids. CDR3 amino acids: CASSLTGLDEQFF. The DNA of the CDR3 is TGTGCCAGCAGCTTAACTGGCCTTGATGAGCAGTTCTTC.

This clonotype was observed a handful of times. An end of the junction does not agree with germline; a read error may underlie this. The rearrangement uses TRBV27 and TRBJ2-1, with 7 bases aligning to TRBD2. CDR3 length equals 17 residues. CDR1 and CDR2 from the germline V gene are MNHEY and SMNVEV (reference sequence). CDR3 residues: CASSLRLGLAAYNEQFF. The CDR3 nucleotides read TGTGCCAGCAGTTTACGGCTGGGTCTAGCGGCCTATAATGAGCAGTTCTTC.

This clonotype was picked up many times. This chain uses TRBV20-1 with TRBJ2-1, with TRBD1 matching over 7 bases. Germline values: CDR1 DFQATT, CDR2 SNEGSKA (reference sequence). The CDR3 is made up of 15 amino acids. The trim removed 2 bases at V and 6 bases at J, leaving 10 bases unmatched. The CDR3, as DNA: TGCAGTGCTAGAAACCCAGGGGGATGGCTCAATGAGCAGTTCTTC. Its protein product is CSARNPGGWLNEQFF.

CDR3 protein: CASSSRPGQYFASSYNEQFF. DNA for the CDR3: TGTGCCAGCAGCTCGCGGCCGGGACAGTACTTCGCTAGCTCCTACAATGAGCAGTTCTTC. J is TRBJ2-1 and V is TRBV7-2, with 7 bases fitting TRBD1. Trimming took 4 bases from V and 0 from J; bases not matched to a gene: 18. The CDR3 covers 20 residues. Per germline, CDR1 SGHTA and CDR2 FQGNSA.